A selection of T cell receptor beta chains follows, all from one sample in a study of beta chain features in type 1 diabetes. TCRdb keeps only in-frame clones here, not all; method: immunoSEQ multiplex PCR. The table records hundreds of thousands of clones, about an eighth of them present only once. Input material: naive CD4+ T cells from blood. All receptors come from a man in his late teens or twenties with type 1 diabetes. The CDR3 runs from the conserved cysteine through the conserved F or W. Fields, in order: V gene, J gene, clone size, D gene, CDR3 DNA, CDR3 protein. The D gene is left open where the match is weak. Part of the rows lack a size; the others show once, few, many or a class for expanded clones.

>TRBV2|TRBJ2-5|.|.
TGTGCCAGCAGTGGGGAGGGGGCCTGGGAGACCCAGTACTTC
CASSGEGAWETQYF
>TRBV18|TRBJ2-7|few|TRBD2
TGTGCCAGCTCACCAGGAAGCGGGAGCAGCTACGAGCAGTACTTC
CASSPGSGSSYEQYF
>TRBV28|TRBJ2-7|few|TRBD1
TGTGCCAGCCAACATGGACAGGGGCACGAGCAGTACTTC
CASQHGQGHEQYF
>TRBV30|TRBJ1-3|.|.
TGTGCCTGGTACCCAGGGTCCTCTGGAAACACCATATATTTT
CAWYPGSSGNTIYF
>TRBV4-2|TRBJ1-4|.|.
TGTGCCAGCAGCCTTCGAGTAGGGACCGAGGGTGAAAAACTGTTTTTT
CASSLRVGTEGEKLFF
>TRBV6-5|TRBJ1-2|few|.
TGTGCCAGCAGTTACGGCAGGAGTGGCTACACCTTC
CASSYGRSGYTF
>TRBV11-2|TRBJ2-5|.|.
TGTGCCAGCAGCTCCTCGGGGGAGACCCAGTACTTC
CASSSSGETQYF
>TRBV11-2|TRBJ2-1|.|.
TGTGCCAGCAGCTCGGGACCCTCTCGCTCGAATGAGCAGTTCTTC
CASSSGPSRSNEQFF
>TRBV2|TRBJ2-7|few|.
TGTGCCAGCGGAAAAAGGGCTTTCGTCGAGCAGTACTTC
CASGKRAFVEQYF
>TRBV4-1|TRBJ1-2|few|.
TGCGCCAGCAGCCAAGACCCCCGGGGGGACTATGGCTACACCTTC
CASSQDPRGDYGYTF
>TRBV18|TRBJ1-2|few|TRBD1
TGTGCCAGCTCACCAGCGGGACAGGGTGTATATGGCTACACCTTC
CASSPAGQGVYGYTF
>TRBV29-1|TRBJ2-5|.|TRBD2
TGCAGCGTGACAATAGCGGGATCAGAGACCCAGTACTTC
CSVTIAGSETQYF
>TRBV30|TRBJ2-1|few|.
TGTGCCTGGAGTGCAGGGGTCGATGAGCAGTTCTTC
CAWSAGVDEQFF
>TRBV9|TRBJ2-2|.|.
TGTGCCAGCAGCGTAGGGACCCACACCGGGGAGCTGTTTTTT
CASSVGTHTGELFF
>TRBV29-1|TRBJ2-3|.|.
TGCAGTAAACTTACAGGATCAGATACGCAGTATTTT
CSKLTGSDTQYF
>TRBV7-6|TRBJ2-3|.|.
TGTGCCAGCAGCTTAGAGTGGGTCACAGATACGCAGTATTTT
CASSLEWVTDTQYF
>TRBV18|TRBJ2-7|few|.
TGTGCCAGCTCAGGCTCTACAGAAAACTACGAGCAGTACTTC
CASSGSTENYEQYF
>TRBV19|TRBJ2-1|few|TRBD1
TGTGCCAGTAGCTTGGACAGGATCAATGAGCAGTTCTTC
CASSLDRINEQFF
>TRBV30|TRBJ1-1|.|.
TGTGCCTGGAGTGTCGGAGGGGGAGTCACTGAAGCTTTCTTT
CAWSVGGGVTEAFF
>TRBV30|TRBJ1-3|.|.
TGTGCCTGGAGTGTAACAGGGCGGTGGGGAAACACCATATATTTT
CAWSVTGRWGNTIYF
>TRBV10-3|TRBJ1-1|.|.
TGTGCAGGTCTGTCAGACTTGAACACTGAAGCTTTCTTT
CAGLSDLNTEAFF
>TRBV7-2|TRBJ1-2|.|TRBD1
TGTGCCAGCAGCTGGGACAGGCCGAACTATGGCTACACCTTC
CASSWDRPNYGYTF
>TRBV7-9|TRBJ2-1|.|TRBD2
TGTGCCAGCAGCTTACAAGCGGGAGGTAACAATGAGCAGTTCTTC
CASSLQAGGNNEQFF
>TRBV7-9|TRBJ1-6|few|TRBD1
TGTGCCAGCAGCTTAGATCCGGGACAGGGTGGGTCACCCCTCCACTTT
CASSLDPGQGGSPLHF
>TRBV6-5|TRBJ2-1|.|.
TGTGCCAGCAGTTCCCGATGGGACGGGACTTACAATGAGCAGTTCTTC
CASSSRWDGTYNEQFF
>TRBV7-2|TRBJ2-1|few|TRBD2
TGTGCCAGCAGCTCCGCCGGGGGGGCCGGGCAGTTCTTC
CASSSAGGAGQFF
>TRBV6-6|TRBJ2-1|.|TRBD2
TGTGCCAGCAGTGCTAGGACTAGCAATGAGCAGTTCTTC
CASSARTSNEQFF
>TRBV30|TRBJ2-2|few|.
TGTGCCTGGCTAGGACAGCGCGGGTACACCGGGGAGCTGTTTTTT
CAWLGQRGYTGELFF
>TRBV30|TRBJ2-7|.|.
TGTGCCTGGATAAGGGTTTACCACGAGCAGTACTTC
CAWIRVYHEQYF
>TRBV15|TRBJ2-7|few|.
TGTGCCACCAGCTATTATTCTACTGGGGGAGAGCAGTACTTC
CATSYYSTGGEQYF
>TRBV7-9|TRBJ1-2|.|TRBD1
TGTGCCAGCAGTTATTCGGACAGGGGCAACTATGGCTACACCTTC
CASSYSDRGNYGYTF
>TRBV2|TRBJ2-5|.|.
TGTGCCAGCAAAGTGGATGAAGAGACCCAGTACTTC
CASKVDEETQYF
>TRBV13|TRBJ2-5|.|.
TGTGCCAGCAGCTTGTCTTTCGGGGTGCAAGAGACCCAGTACTTC
CASSLSFGVQETQYF
>TRBV28|TRBJ1-5|.|.
TGTGCCAGCAGACATGACGCCGGGGCAGGGGGCAATCAGCCCCAGCATTTT
CASRHDAGAGGNQPQHF
>TRBV28|TRBJ1-4|.|TRBD1
TGTGCCAGCAGTGTCAACAGGGGGCGACGGGAAAAACTGTTTTTT
CASSVNRGRREKLFF
>TRBV5-6|TRBJ2-1|few|.
TGTGCCAGCAGCTTGGGACTCATAGCCAACAATGAGCAGTTCTTC
CASSLGLIANNEQFF
>TRBV4-2|TRBJ1-5|few|.
TGTGCCAGCAGCCAAGATAGGCGGGGGGATCAGCCCCAGCATTTT
CASSQDRRGDQPQHF
>TRBV19|TRBJ2-1|few|.
TGTGCCAGTAGACTGGGACTTTACAATGAGCAGTTCTTC
CASRLGLYNEQFF
>TRBV5-4|TRBJ2-7|few|.
TGTGCCAGCAGCCTCAGAGGCGCTAGCTCCTACGAGCAGTACTTC
CASSLRGASSYEQYF
>TRBV5-4|TRBJ2-3|few|.
TGTGCCAGCAGCTTCTCGACTACCCATACGCAGTATTTT
CASSFSTTHTQYF
>TRBV10-3|TRBJ2-1|few|.
TGTGCCATCAGTTCCTACAGCAATGAGCAGTTCTTC
CAISSYSNEQFF
>TRBV4-1|TRBJ1-5|few|.
TGCGCCAGCAGCCAAGATCCACCCCCAGGGAATCAGCCCCAGCATTTT
CASSQDPPPGNQPQHF
>TRBV19|TRBJ2-2|.|.
TGTGCCAGTAGCAATAGGGACCACAGGGAGCTGTTTTTT
CASSNRDHRELFF
>TRBV28|TRBJ1-2|few|TRBD1
TGTGCCAGCAGACGACCTGGGACAGGGGATTATGGCTACACCTTC
CASRRPGTGDYGYTF
>TRBV25-1|TRBJ1-6|few|.
TGTGCCAGCAGAGCCCGGGATTGGAATTCACCCCTCCACTTT
CASRARDWNSPLHF
>TRBV5-4|TRBJ1-4|.|TRBD1
TGTGCCAGCAGCTTGGCAGGGGGTAATGAAAAACTGTTTTTT
CASSLAGGNEKLFF
>TRBV2|TRBJ2-3|.|.
TGTGCCAGCAGTGACCCGGGACCGAGGACAGATACGCAGTATTTT
CASSDPGPRTDTQYF
>TRBV2|TRBJ1-3|few|.
TGTGCCAGCAGTGATGGCGGAAACACCATATATTTT
CASSDGGNTIYF
>TRBV4-2|TRBJ2-1|.|.
TGTGCCAGCAGTATATACAGGGAGGGTGAGCAGTTCTTC
CASSIYREGEQFF
>TRBV18|TRBJ2-1|.|.
TGTGCCAGCTCACCACCAGGGAACAATGAGCAGTTCTTC
CASSPPGNNEQFF
>TRBV9|TRBJ1-1|.|TRBD1
TGTGCCAGCAGCAGGAGGTCCCTGACAGGGCAAACTGAAGCTTTCTTT
CASSRRSLTGQTEAFF
>TRBV2|TRBJ2-7|few|.
TGTGCCAGCAGTGAAGGATCATTC
CASSEGSF
>TRBV7-2|TRBJ2-2|.|.
TGTGCCAGCAGCCCGCTCGGGGGTAGCACCGGGGAGCTGTTTTTT
CASSPLGGSTGELFF
>TRBV7-9|TRBJ2-5|.|.
TGTGCCAGCGGGTTGCAAGAGACCCAGTACTTC
CASGLQETQYF
>TRBV7-9|TRBJ2-2|.|.
TGTGCCAGCAGCTTGCCGGGACTGAGGGAGCTGTTTTTT
CASSLPGLRELFF